This entry is about one T cell receptor beta chain. The record originates from a study of shared clonotypes between healthy human individuals. The CDR3 length is 12 residues. Trimming pared 6 bases from V and 10 bases from J, leaving 13 bases between. Germline V gene sequence: CDR1 MGHRA, CDR2 YSYEKL. Data came from immunoSEQ multiplex PCR; TCRdb stores just in-frame clones and leaves some out. Of about 320,000 clones listed, about nine tenths are singletons. The sample taken for sequencing was memory CD8+ T cells sorted from blood. Regarding subset: CD45RO+ cells pooled with CCR7-negative TemRA cells. The receptor was isolated from a man between 18 and 29 years old in good health. The chain joins TRBV4-1 to TRBJ2-1, with D possibly being TRBD1 or TRBD2 (6 bases each). The CDR3, as DNA: TGCGCCAGCAGTGAGGGGGGAAGGGAGCAGTTCTTC. Protein sequence: CASSEGGREQFF.